The 10 T cell receptor beta chains reported below all come from one sample, sequenced in a study of memory CD4+ T cells and cytomegalovirus serostatus (dated by TCRdb to between 2018 and 2021). The library was generated by the immunoSEQ multiplex PCR assay. What TCRdb holds here is the immuneACCESS table cut down to in-frame rearrangements. Part of the clones is not present; checked against another copy, under half of the missing clones reflect an unresolved V gene, and the others are unexplained. This sample has some 67,000 clones in its table, and about 75% of those were observed once. Around 4.5% of the sample belongs to the ten largest clones. A FACSAria II was used to sort memory CD4+ T cells, defined as single viable CD3+CD4+CD8-CD45RO+ cells. Input material: memory CD4+ T cells from blood. The source of these receptors is an adult in good health and CMV-seropositive.

CDR3 sequence reads: CASSSYALSQYF. CDR3 nucleotides: TGTGCCAGCAGCTCGTACGCACTGTCGCAGTACTTC. The chain links TRBV7-2 to TRBJ2-7, with D uncertain. The germline V gene has CDR1 SGHTA and CDR2 FQGNSA. Trimming took off 4 bases at V and 9 bases at J, with 13 bases between the two ends. CDR3 size: 12 residues.

V and J are TRBV13 and TRBJ2-7, with D perhaps TRBD1 (6 bases). V shed 8 bases and J shed 6 bases, with 17 bases lying between them. This CDR3 is 13 amino acids long. In germline, CDR1 is PRHDT, CDR2 FYEKMQ (reference sequence). CDR3 sequence reads: CASARGFATEQYF. As DNA, the CDR3 is TGTGCCAGCGCCAGGGGCTTTGCGACCGAGCAGTACTTC.

The J gene is TRBJ2-7, the V gene TRBV5-4; TRBD1 matches at 7 bases. The CDR3 extends over 15 amino acids. Trimming cost V 2 bases and J 3 bases; bases outside gene matches: 8. Germline assignment: CDR1 SGHNT and CDR2 YYREEE (reference sequence). This CDR3 is CASSLSRDSSYEQYF. The CDR3 DNA sequence: TGTGCCAGCAGCTTATCTCGGGACAGTAGCTACGAGCAGTACTTC.

This clone has just one count. The chain combines TRBV6-1 with TRBJ1-1; 7 nucleotides match TRBD1. Looked up from germline, CDR1 is MNHNS and CDR2 is SASEGT. The CDR3 covers 14 residues. Trimming took 3 bases from V and 5 from J; bases not matched to a gene: 6. The CDR3 sequence is CASSESQGETEAFF. CDR3 coding DNA: TGTGCCAGCAGTGAGTCCCAGGGGGAGACTGAAGCTTTCTTT.

This rearrangement joins TRBV5-1 to TRBJ1-5; perhaps TRBD1 as D (5 bases). Per the germline V gene, CDR1 is SGHRS and CDR2 is YFSETQ. Deletions cut 1 base from V and 3 bases from J, with 14 bases between. The CDR3 runs to 16 residues. Here the CDR3 reads CASSLKRGATNQPQHF. DNA for the CDR3: TGCGCCAGCAGCTTGAAAAGGGGTGCGACCAATCAGCCCCAGCATTTT.

The sample holds one count of this clone. V is TRBV19 and J is TRBJ2-7; D call uncertain. V dropped 5 bases and J dropped 4 bases, with 15 bases sitting between them. Germline V CDR1 and CDR2: LNHDA, SQIVND (reference sequence). CDR3 length: 14 residues. CDR3 protein: CASSPGPRNYEQYF. DNA of the CDR3: TGTGCCAGTAGTCCCGGGCCACGTAATTACGAGCAGTACTTC.

The genes are TRBV19 and TRBJ2-4, with TRBD2 as a possible D gene (6 bases). Germline CDR1 and CDR2: LNHDA and SQIVND (reference sequence). Trimming took 10 bases from V and 0 from J, leaving 16 bases between them. The CDR3 covers 15 residues. The CDR3 region has the DNA TGTGCCACCGCAGCGGGTGTGGTAGCCAAAAACATTCAGTACTTC. This encodes CATAAGVVAKNIQYF.

The rearrangement uses TRBV29-1 and TRBJ2-5; TRBD2 agrees at 16 bases. This CDR3 has 15 amino acids. V lost 6 bases, J lost 1 base, and 2 bases stayed unmatched. The germline V gene encodes CDR1 SQVTM and CDR2 ANQGSEA. The CDR3 DNA reads TGCAGCGTGGGACTAGCGGGGGGGTCCCAAGAGACCCAGTACTTC. It is translated as CSVGLAGGSQETQYF. Using reference TRBV29-1 and TRBJ2-5 for the parts outside the CDR3, the full variable domain is SAVISQKPSRDICQRGTSLTIQCQVDSQVTMMFWYRQQPGQSLTLIATANQGSEATYESGFVIDKFPISRPNLTFSTLTVSNMSPEDSSIYLCSVGLAGGSQETQYFGPGTRLLVL.

J is TRBJ1-4 and V is TRBV5-4; 7 bases fit TRBD1. The CDR3 contains 15 residues. Germline assignment: CDR1 SGHNT and CDR2 YYREEE (reference sequence). V shed 5 bases and J 6 bases; nucleotides not matched to a gene: 10. The CDR3 DNA is TGTGCCAGCAGTGATGGGACAGTCTTTGATGAAAAACTGTTTTTT. Its translation: CASSDGTVFDEKLFF.

The chain carries TRBV7-8 and TRBJ2-1; perhaps TRBD1 as D (6 bases). V shed 5 bases and J shed 2 bases, with 16 bases lying between them. This CDR3 spans 16 amino acids. CDR1 and CDR2 (germline): SGHVS, FQNEAQ. The CDR3 region is CASSLIPGTPYNEQFF. Here the CDR3 DNA reads TGTGCCAGCAGCCTAATACCCGGGACACCCTACAATGAGCAGTTCTTC.